This T cell receptor (beta chain) was sequenced for a study of T cells in tuberculosis. This CDR3 region has 15 residues. The germline CDR1 and CDR2 sequences are MRHNA and SNTAGT. Trimming left V 0 bases short and J 0 bases short, with 8 bases between. Assay: immunoSEQ multiplex PCR; the TCRdb copy retains only in-frame clones and omits some. The sample records 29,000 or so clones, 93% being singletons. Tuberculin skin test and IGRA determined adolescents' latent tuberculosis status at entry. Unsorted cryopreserved PBMC were sequenced, averaging about 100,000 T cells per clinical donor. Source material: PBMCs. This clonotype was obtained from a donor between 10 and 35 years old with latent tuberculosis or without tuberculosis infection. J is TRBJ1-1 and V is TRBV6-4, with no clear D. CDR3 DNA: TGTGCCAGCAGTGACTCGCGGCAAATGAACACTGAAGCTTTCTTT. Translated, it gives CASSDSRQMNTEAFF.